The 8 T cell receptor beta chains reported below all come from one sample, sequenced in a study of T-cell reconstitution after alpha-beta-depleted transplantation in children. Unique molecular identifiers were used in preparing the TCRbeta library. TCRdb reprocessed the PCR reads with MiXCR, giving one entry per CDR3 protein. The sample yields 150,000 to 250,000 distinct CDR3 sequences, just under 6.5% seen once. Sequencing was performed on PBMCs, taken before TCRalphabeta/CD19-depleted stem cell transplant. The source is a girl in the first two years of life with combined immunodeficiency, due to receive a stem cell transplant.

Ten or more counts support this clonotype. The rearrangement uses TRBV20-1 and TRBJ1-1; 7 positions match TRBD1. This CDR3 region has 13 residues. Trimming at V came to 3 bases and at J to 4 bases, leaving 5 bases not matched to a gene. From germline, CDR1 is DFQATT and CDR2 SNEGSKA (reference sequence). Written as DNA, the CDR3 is TGCAGTGCTAGCGGGACAGTACTCACTGAAGCTTTCTTT. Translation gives CSASGTVLTEAFF.

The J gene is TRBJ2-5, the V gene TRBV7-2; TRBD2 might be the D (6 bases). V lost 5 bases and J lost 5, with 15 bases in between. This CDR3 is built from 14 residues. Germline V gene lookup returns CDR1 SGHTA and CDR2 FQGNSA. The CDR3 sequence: CASSRLVGWETQYF. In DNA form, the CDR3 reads TGTGCCAGCAGCCGACTAGTTGGGTGGGAGACCCAGTACTTC.

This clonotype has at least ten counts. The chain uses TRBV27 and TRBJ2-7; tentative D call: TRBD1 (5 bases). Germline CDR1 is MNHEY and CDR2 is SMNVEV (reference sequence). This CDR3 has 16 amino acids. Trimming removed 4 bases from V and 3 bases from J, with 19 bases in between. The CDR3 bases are TGTGCCAGCAGTTCGCCAAACCCGACAGACCGCTACGAGCAGTACTTC. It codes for CASSSPNPTDRYEQYF.

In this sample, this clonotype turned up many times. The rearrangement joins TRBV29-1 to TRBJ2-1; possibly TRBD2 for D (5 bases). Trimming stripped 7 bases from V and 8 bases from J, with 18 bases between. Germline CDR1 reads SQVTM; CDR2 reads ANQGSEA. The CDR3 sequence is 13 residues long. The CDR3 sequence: CSGTGILGDEQFF. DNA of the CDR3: TGCAGCGGAACCGGGATATTGGGAGATGAGCAGTTCTTC.

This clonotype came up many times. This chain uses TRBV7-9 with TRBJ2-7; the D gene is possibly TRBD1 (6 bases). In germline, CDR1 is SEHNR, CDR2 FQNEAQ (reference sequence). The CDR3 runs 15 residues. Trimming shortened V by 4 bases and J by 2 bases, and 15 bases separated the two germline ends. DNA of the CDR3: TGTGCCAGCAGCTCATATGGGGACATTACCTACGAGCAGTACTTC. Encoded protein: CASSSYGDITYEQYF.

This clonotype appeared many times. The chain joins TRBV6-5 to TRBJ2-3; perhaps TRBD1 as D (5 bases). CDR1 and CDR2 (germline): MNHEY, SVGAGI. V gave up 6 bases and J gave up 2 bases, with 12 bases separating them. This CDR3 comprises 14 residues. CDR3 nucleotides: TGTGCCAGCAGACAGGACACCACCACAGATACGCAGTATTTT. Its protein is CASRQDTTTDTQYF.

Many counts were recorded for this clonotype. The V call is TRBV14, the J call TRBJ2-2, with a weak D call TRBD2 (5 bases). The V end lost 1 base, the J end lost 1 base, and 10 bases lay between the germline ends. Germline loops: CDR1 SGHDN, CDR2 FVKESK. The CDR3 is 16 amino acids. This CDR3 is CASSQVLGLNTGELFF. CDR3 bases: TGTGCCAGCAGCCAAGTCCTTGGACTGAACACCGGGGAGCTGTTTTTT. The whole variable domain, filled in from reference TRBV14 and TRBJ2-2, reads EAGVTQFPSHSVIEKGQTVTLRCDPISGHDNLYWYRRVMGKEIKFLLHFVKESKQDESGMPNNRFLAERTGGTYSTLKVQPAELEDSGVYFCASSQVLGLNTGELFFGEGSRLTVL.

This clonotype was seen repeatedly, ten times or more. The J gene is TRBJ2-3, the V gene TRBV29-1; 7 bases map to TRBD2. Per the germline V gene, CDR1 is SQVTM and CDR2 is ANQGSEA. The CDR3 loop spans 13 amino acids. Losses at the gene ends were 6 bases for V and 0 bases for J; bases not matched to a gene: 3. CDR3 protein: CSVAGRSTDTQYF. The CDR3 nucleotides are TGCAGCGTCGCCGGGAGGAGCACAGATACGCAGTATTTT.